Listed below are T cell receptor beta chains from one sample, sequenced in a study of T-cell memory formation after mild COVID-19. TCRdb itself ran the 5' RACE reads through MiXCR, one entry per CDR3 protein. In the table there are about 390,000 distinct CDR3 sequences, about a sixth of which are singletons. Material for sequencing was PBMCs or a T cell subset sorted from them (not recorded which). These receptors originate from a man younger than 35 who had mild COVID-19 (a few samples of this study predate the infection). Cell type and time point are not known. Each CDR3 is given without its conserved first and last residue.

TRBV20-1	SALTGGTYNSPLH
TRBV12-3/TRBV12-4	ASSGGQVGYGYT
TRBV5-1	ASSLDRAGLNGYT
TRBV7-2	ASITGTGYGGGEQF
TRBV10-3	AISHPTSGVYEQY
TRBV18	ASSPSEGTEAF
TRBV2	ASGSGSRTNVLT
TRBV20-1	SARDLRAVGYGYT
TRBV7-2	ASSLARDHEQY
TRBV7-3	ASSLTSGRGETQY
TRBV7-9	ASSSREVYNEQF
TRBV12-3/TRBV12-4	ASSLLAAAEAF
TRBV11-2	ASRPTGDTEAF
TRBV29-1	SVVEAGTASYNEQF
TRBV6-2/TRBV6-3	ASSYGGGAWNEQF
TRBV6-6	ASSYSGQGAYEQY
TRBV19	ASSPSEVGNTEAF
TRBV5-1	ASSLLPGAGNSPLH
TRBV7-2	ASSTNTGQDQPQH
TRBV6-2/TRBV6-3	ASSLPGSEAF
TRBV4-2	ASSQQGPYGNTIY
TRBV27	ASSPQTGYGYT
TRBV5-1	ASSWGDGNIQY
TRBV28	ASSHSDRNYEQY
TRBV7-9	ASSSGTRNTEAF
TRBV7-9	ASSLAAWAYEQY
TRBV20-1	SATGQGLSYGYT
TRBV29-1	SVLDTEAF
TRBV7-2	ASSLLVRNYGYT
TRBV20-1	SAQGPTQETQY
TRBV11-3	ASSPGSLSTDTQY
TRBV3-1	ASSQGTGGPTDTQY
TRBV5-1	ASSPEGGNEQF
TRBV3-1	ASSQDRTRGQPQH
TRBV7-8	ASSGGLGTDTQY
TRBV11-2	ASSARGWLWSTDTQY
TRBV6-1	ASRAGQSYGYT
TRBV12-3/TRBV12-4	ASSLGQEGTDTQY
TRBV6-1	ASNLGAGEEKLF
TRBV5-6	ASSLFGMSSYNSPLH
TRBV5-6	ASSLGLAEGDTQY
TRBV6-6	ASSIPGYGQPQH
TRBV5-1	ASSFWTGGNYGYT
TRBV7-6	ASSLARFESPEAF
TRBV20-1	SAKRGPPQETQY
TRBV3-1	ASSLGGFGYT
TRBV12-3/TRBV12-4	ASTEGGIQY
TRBV25-1	ASLGAYEQY
TRBV20-1	SARPRHKETQY
TRBV7-9	ASSALSGGAADTQY
TRBV4-3	ASSQEGRDLTPGANVLT
TRBV3-1	ASSQMTDTQY
TRBV29-1	SVEDYGYT
TRBV11-2	ASSLGASGDVNEQF
TRBV19	ASSTTGSTDTQY
TRBV2	ASRELTVPSYGYT
TRBV6-1	ASSGTALRSTDTQY
TRBV25-1	ASSAPGTASTDTQY
TRBV5-1	ASSSQGGGTEAF
TRBV20-1	SAEQAPTQY